Each of the 2 T cell receptor beta chains below was sequenced from the same sample in a study of response to subunit inactivated influenza vaccine. TCRdb independently ran MiXCR on the RT-PCR reads; one entry per CDR3 protein. The sample yields 450,000 to 600,000 distinct CDR3 sequences, approximately 7.8% seen once. This sample comprised PBMCs from blood, obtained around 25 months after vaccination. These receptors all come from a man aged 45 to 70 who received an inactivated influenza vaccine.

The DNA for the CDR3 is TGCAGCGTTGAACAGGGGACGAACACCATATATTTT. Its translation is CSVEQGTNTIYF. This chain joins TRBV29-1 and TRBJ1-3; the D gene is possibly TRBD1 (6 bases). With 2 bases removed from V and 7 bases from J, the gap between germline ends came to 9 bases. The CDR3 length is 12 residues. Germline lookup yields CDR1 SQVTM and CDR2 ANQGSEA.

This clonotype came up many times. The gene calls are TRBV5-1 and TRBJ2-1, with D perhaps assigned TRBD1 or TRBD2 (5 bases each). Germline lookup yields CDR1 SGHRS and CDR2 YFSETQ. V was pared by 5 bases and J by 7 bases, with 13 bases between. The CDR3 consists of 13 residues. The CDR3 coding sequence is TGCGCCAGCAGGGATATTGGGGGAAATGAGCAGTTCTTC. Its translation is CASRDIGGNEQFF.